Listed below are T cell receptor beta chains from one sample, sequenced in a study of cytomegalovirus exposure and HLA in healthy donors. Data came from immunoSEQ multiplex PCR; TCRdb stores just in-frame clones and leaves some out. The repertoire has some 130,000 clones, more than 65% of them found once; the top ten carry 4.2%. Material for sequencing was PBMCs. The receptors derive from a male donor in good health and CMV-seropositive. The CDR3 runs from the conserved cysteine through the conserved F or W. Each record gives: V gene, clone size, D gene, J gene, CDR3 DNA, CDR3 protein. The D gene is left open where the match is weak. Not every row has a clone size; where given, it reads once, few, many or a size class.

TRBV28	NA	NA	TRBJ1-1	TGTGCCAGCAGTTGGGGAGGGATCGCTGAAGCTTTCTTT	CASSWGGIAEAFF
TRBV5-1	NA	TRBD2	TRBJ2-2	TGCGCCAGCAGCTTAGCGGGAGCTTTGGCCGGGGAGCTGTTTTTT	CASSLAGALAGELFF
TRBV7-9	NA	NA	TRBJ2-7	TGTGCCAGCAGCCCGCTTGGACTGAACTCCTACGAGCAGTACTTC	CASSPLGLNSYEQYF
TRBV5-1	NA	NA	TRBJ1-1	TGCGCCAGCAGCTTAACCGGGACAAGGAACACTGAAGCTTTCTTT	CASSLTGTRNTEAFF
TRBV7-8	NA	TRBD1	TRBJ2-4	TGTGCCAGCAGCCCTGGACAGGGTCTAGCCAAAAACATTCAGTACTTC	CASSPGQGLAKNIQYF
TRBV7-8	NA	NA	TRBJ1-4	TGTGCCAGCAGCTTCACAGGTTCGACTAATGAAAAACTGTTTTTT	CASSFTGSTNEKLFF
TRBV28	NA	NA	TRBJ1-1	TGTGCCAGCAGTTCCAGGGTCAAAGCTTTCTTT	CASSSRVKAFF
TRBV18	few	NA	TRBJ2-7	TGTGCCAGCTCACCACCGGTGGGCACTTACGAGCAGTACTTC	CASSPPVGTYEQYF
TRBV11-2	NA	NA	TRBJ2-7	TGTGCCAGCAGCTTAACTGTAGCAGGGCCCTACGAGCAGTACTTC	CASSLTVAGPYEQYF
TRBV19	few	TRBD1	TRBJ2-3	TGTGCCAGTAGTATCCAAACGGGACAGGCCCCGCAGTATTTT	CASSIQTGQAPQYF
TRBV28	few	TRBD2	TRBJ2-7	TGTGCCAGCAGTGCCGGACTAGTAATTTACGAGCAGTACTTC	CASSAGLVIYEQYF
TRBV28	NA	TRBD1	TRBJ2-7	TGTGCCAGCAGCAATCCCGGGACAGGGGCCTACGAGCAGTACTTC	CASSNPGTGAYEQYF
TRBV11-2	NA	TRBD1	TRBJ1-1	TGTGCCAGCAGCTTGGACAGGGGACGGAACACTGAAGCTTTCTTT	CASSLDRGRNTEAFF
TRBV27	NA	NA	TRBJ1-5	TGTGCCAGCTCGGGACAAAGCAATCAGCCCCAGCATTTT	CASSGQSNQPQHF
TRBV5-6	NA	TRBD1	TRBJ1-5	TGTGCCAGCAGTGGACAGGGGGGCGATCAGCCCCAGCATTTT	CASSGQGGDQPQHF
TRBV5-8	NA	TRBD1	TRBJ2-7	TGTGCCAGCAGCAATGAACAGGGGCACTCCTACGAGCAGTACTTC	CASSNEQGHSYEQYF
TRBV7-5	once	NA	TRBJ2-1	TGTGTCAGAAGCTTAGCCCACAGACAGTTCTTC	CVRSLAHRQFF
TRBV15	NA	TRBD2	TRBJ2-2	TGTGCCACCAGCAGAGGGGTGGGGGGGGGAAACACCGGGGAGCTGTTTTTT	CATSRGVGGGNTGELFF